A selection of T cell receptor beta chains follows, all from one sample in a study of cytotoxic CD8 clonotypes in ibrutinib-treated CLL. Profiled with immunoSEQ multiplex PCR; TCRdb holds only in-frame clones, not every one. The data show roughly 150,000 clones, about 78% seen once. Sequences were derived from PBMCs, sampled after 24 months of ibrutinib treatment. These receptor sequences come from a human donor with chronic lymphocytic leukemia. The CDR3 runs from the conserved cysteine through the conserved F or W. The D gene is left open where the match is weak. Only part of the rows carry a size: once, few, many, or a class if the clone is expanded.

clone size	V gene	D gene	J gene	CDR3 DNA	CDR3 protein
-	TRBV7-9	-	TRBJ2-3	TGTGCCAGCAGCTTGGTTGGGACAAATTCAGATACGCAGTATTTT	CASSLVGTNSDTQYF
-	TRBV5-1	TRBD2	TRBJ2-1	TGCGCCAGCAGCCCATCCCCTGCTAGCGGGAGGGAGCAGTTCTTC	CASSPSPASGREQFF
once	TRBV27	TRBD1	TRBJ2-3	TGTGCCAGCAGTTTATTCCACCCGACCGGGACAGGGGAGGCAGATACGCAGTATTTT	CASSLFHPTGTGEADTQYF
-	TRBV11-2	-	TRBJ2-2	TGTGCCAGCAGCTTAGCGGGGACACGGAACACCGGGGAGCTGTTTTTT	CASSLAGTRNTGELFF
-	TRBV7-2	-	TRBJ2-7	TGTGCCAGCAGCATCCAGGACGGGACCTACGAGCAGTACTTC	CASSIQDGTYEQYF
-	TRBV19	TRBD1	TRBJ1-1	TGTGCCAGTAGGAGGGGGCTCAACACTGAAGCTTTCTTT	CASRRGLNTEAFF
-	TRBV5-1	-	TRBJ1-1	TGCGCCAGCAGCTGGGTCCCCACGGGGGGCACTGAAGCTTTCTTT	CASSWVPTGGTEAFF
few	TRBV5-1	-	TRBJ2-7	TGCGCCAGCAGCTTGGAACAGGGCGTAGACGAGCAGTACTTC	CASSLEQGVDEQYF
-	TRBV27	-	TRBJ1-2	TGTGCCAGCAGTTTTCGGGGCGCCCGTATTGGCTACACCTTC	CASSFRGARIGYTF
-	TRBV30	-	TRBJ2-5	TGTGCCTGGGACAAGGGACCTAAAGAGACCCAGTACTTC	CAWDKGPKETQYF
once	TRBV7-2	-	TRBJ2-2	TGTGCCAGCAGCTGGGTAGCGGAGAACACCGGGGAGCTGTTTTTT	CASSWVAENTGELFF
few	TRBV29-1	TRBD1	TRBJ1-1	TGCAGCGTTGCGGGACAGCTGAACACTGAAGCTTTCTTT	CSVAGQLNTEAFF
-	TRBV9	-	TRBJ2-3	TGTGCCAGCAGCGTGGTCCCGACAGATACGCAGTATTTT	CASSVVPTDTQYF
-	TRBV28	-	TRBJ1-1	TGTGCCAGCACCGGGGCAGTGGGTGAAGCTTTCTTT	CASTGAVGEAFF
-	TRBV30	-	TRBJ1-2	TGTGCCCGGAGTCTGACGGGACCCACAAGGATCTACACCTTC	CARSLTGPTRIYTF
once	TRBV28	-	TRBJ1-1	TGTGCCAGCAGTCCCCTGGGACACCAGGGGAAAGCTTTCTTT	CASSPLGHQGKAFF
-	TRBV27	-	TRBJ2-2	TGTGCCAGCAGTCTGCAGCGGTGGATGAACACCGGGGAGCTGTTTTTT	CASSLQRWMNTGELFF
few	TRBV29-1	TRBD2	TRBJ2-1	TGCAGCGCATCTAGCGGGGGGGGCCGTGAGCAGTTCTTC	CSASSGGGREQFF
-	TRBV19	-	TRBJ2-4	TGTGCCAGTAGTGCCCAGGGTGCCGACATTCAGTACTTC	CASSAQGADIQYF
-	TRBV6-1	-	TRBJ1-1	TGTGCCAGCCAGGGGAGCTGGACTGAAGCTTTCTTT	CASQGSWTEAFF
few	TRBV27	-	TRBJ1-2	TGTGCCAGCAGTCCCCTGGGGAGGGAGGATGGCTACACCTTC	CASSPLGREDGYTF
-	TRBV5-4	TRBD2	TRBJ2-5	TGTGCCAGCAGGGCGGGACTAGCAAACCAAGAGACCCAGTACTTC	CASRAGLANQETQYF
-	TRBV7-8	-	TRBJ1-5	TGTGCCAGCAGGTCAGGGACGGCCCATCAGCCCCAGCATTTT	CASRSGTAHQPQHF
-	TRBV12-5	-	TRBJ1-1	TGTGCTAGTGGTTGGGGCGGTTCCTTTGGTGAAGCTTTCTTT	CASGWGGSFGEAFF
-	TRBV5-1	TRBD1	TRBJ2-7	TGCGCCAGCAGCTCGGGTACAGGGGGCGGCGAGCAGTACTTC	CASSSGTGGGEQYF
-	TRBV11-3	TRBD2	TRBJ2-1	TGTGCCAGCAGCCCAATAGCGGGGACCTCCTACAATGAGCAGTTCTTC	CASSPIAGTSYNEQFF
-	TRBV18	TRBD2	TRBJ2-7	TGTGCCAGCTCACCCTACGCGGTAAGCGGGACCCCGGGGGAGCAGTACTTC	CASSPYAVSGTPGEQYF
-	TRBV2	-	TRBJ1-2	TGTGCCAGCAGTCGGGGTGCATATGGCTACACCTTC	CASSRGAYGYTF
-	TRBV12-2	-	TRBJ2-3	TGTGCAAGGGGACGGGGCGATACGCAGTATTTT	CARGRGDTQYF